The next 26 T cell receptor beta chains were all read from a single sample in a study of immune evolution from preneoplasia to lung adenocarcinoma. The method was immunoSEQ multiplex PCR; TCRdb's version includes in-frame clones alone and lacks a portion of them. Here the sample spans thousands of clones, under 80% being singletons. The specimen sequenced was FFPE adjacent normal lung tissue. These receptor sequences come from an older person with lung adenocarcinoma.

The chain uses TRBV2 and TRBJ2-2, with 7 nucleotides matching TRBD1. Trimming at V came to 4 bases and at J to 1 base, leaving 6 bases not matched to a gene. Germline V gene lookup returns CDR1 SNHLY and CDR2 FYNNEI. The CDR3 is 16 residues long. The CDR3 nucleotides read TGTGCCAGCAGTGCCACCGGGACAGTGAACACCGGGGAGCTGTTTTTT. Translation: CASSATGTVNTGELFF.

J is TRBJ2-5 and V is TRBV28; tentative D call: TRBD2 (5 bases). The V gene's germline CDR1 is MDHEN and CDR2 SYDVKM. This CDR3 is 14 amino acids long. Trimming cost V 6 bases and J 2 bases, with 13 bases left between them. CDR3 sequence (DNA): TGTGCCAGCAGCACTAGGACGGTTCAAGAGACCCAGTACTTC. This gives the protein CASSTRTVQETQYF.

The chain links TRBV30 to TRBJ1-1, with 10 bases lining up with TRBD1. The ends lost 5 bases at V and 8 bases at J; junction bases unmatched: 8. The germline V gene encodes CDR1 GTSNPN and CDR2 SVGIG (reference sequence). The CDR3 extends over 13 amino acids. The CDR3 loop reads CAWRLLGQGEAFF. In DNA, the CDR3 is TGTGCCTGGCGCCTTTTGGGACAGGGGGAAGCTTTCTTT.

V usage is TRBV27 and J usage is TRBJ1-2; 9 nucleotides line up with TRBD1. The CDR3 has 12 residues. The ends lost 6 bases at V and 8 bases at J; junction bases unmatched: 4. Germline CDR1 and CDR2: MNHEY and SMNVEV (reference sequence). Here the CDR3 reads CASRTTGGGYTF. CDR3 sequence (DNA): TGTGCCAGCAGAACTACAGGGGGCGGCTACACCTTC.

The chain uses TRBV6-1 and TRBJ2-7; TRBD1 aligns across 11 bases. CDR3 length equals 15 residues. Germline CDR1 MNHNS, CDR2 SASEGT. Germline trimming cut 4 bases from V and 0 bases from J; bases unmatched to any gene: 2. The CDR3 DNA follows: TGTGCCAGCAGTGCCGGGACAGGGGGCTCCTACGAGCAGTACTTC. This gives the protein CASSAGTGGSYEQYF.

The V call is TRBV19, the J call TRBJ2-2; tentatively, D is TRBD2 (6 bases). There are 15 residues in the CDR3. Per germline, CDR1 LNHDA and CDR2 SQIVND (reference sequence). V was pared by 5 bases and J by 2 bases, with 12 bases between. CDR3 residues: CASSVGDFNTGELFF. In DNA, the CDR3 is TGTGCCAGTAGTGTGGGGGACTTTAACACCGGGGAGCTGTTTTTT. Full variable domain (missing parts from reference TRBV19 and TRBJ2-2): DGGITQSPKYLFRKEGQNVTLSCEQNLNHDAMYWYRQDPGQGLRLIYYSQIVNDFQKGDIAEGYSVSREKKESFPLTVTSAQKNPTAFYLCASSVGDFNTGELFFGEGSRLTVL.

The J gene is TRBJ2-1, the V gene TRBV9, with 7 bases aligning to TRBD2. Germline assignment: CDR1 SGDLS and CDR2 YYNGEE. The CDR3 loop spans 13 amino acids. Unmatched junction bases numbered 5, after V lost 4 bases and J lost 7 bases. In nucleotides, the CDR3 is TGTGCCAGCAGCATTCGACTAGCTAATGAGCAGTTCTTC. It translates to CASSIRLANEQFF.

The rearrangement joins TRBV11-2 to TRBJ2-6; D remains ambiguous. The V end lost 5 bases, the J end lost 4 bases, and 12 bases lay between the germline ends. Germline V gene lookup returns CDR1 SGHAT and CDR2 FQNNGV. This CDR3 comprises 15 residues. This chain's CDR3 is CASSLGVLGANVLTF. DNA for the CDR3: TGTGCCAGCAGCCTGGGCGTTTTGGGGGCCAACGTCCTGACTTTC.

The genes are TRBV12-5 and TRBJ2-1; 7 bases map to TRBD2. CDR3 length equals 16 residues. Germline V lookup: CDR1 LGHNT, CDR2 FRNRAP. V lost 6 bases and J lost 6; bases outside the gene matches: 14. This chain's CDR3 is CASGEASSPGGNEQFF. Here the CDR3 DNA reads TGTGCTAGTGGCGAGGCTAGTTCCCCGGGGGGCAATGAGCAGTTCTTC.

V and J are TRBV30 and TRBJ1-1, with 7 bases aligning to TRBD1. From germline, CDR1 is GTSNPN and CDR2 SVGIG (reference sequence). CDR3 size: 13 residues. Trimming took 8 bases from V and 3 from J; bases not matched to a gene: 9. DNA for the CDR3: TGTGCCGCCGGGGACAGTGCCGACACTGAAGCTTTCTTT. It codes for CAAGDSADTEAFF.

V usage is TRBV6-5 and J usage is TRBJ2-5, with TRBD2 matching over 12 bases. Germline V gene lookup returns CDR1 MNHEY and CDR2 SVGAGI. J lost 4 bases, V lost 4 bases, and 7 bases had no gene match. This CDR3 has 16 residues. CDR3 in amino acids: CASSFRTSGMGETQYF. The CDR3 bases are TGTGCCAGCAGTTTCCGGACTAGCGGGATGGGAGAGACCCAGTACTTC.

This chain connects TRBV30 to TRBJ1-2; D is uncertain. Looked up from germline, CDR1 is GTSNPN and CDR2 is SVGIG (reference sequence). CDR3 length: 15 residues. Trimming stripped 2 bases from V and 8 bases from J, with 21 bases between. The DNA of the CDR3 is TGTGCCTGGAGTCTATTCGAATCCCTGGATATGGGCTACACCTTC. Translating it yields CAWSLFESLDMGYTF.

By frequency in the sample, this clone is large. V usage is TRBV7-2 and J usage is TRBJ2-5, with D perhaps matching TRBD1 (6 bases). Germline assignment: CDR1 SGHTA and CDR2 FQGNSA. The V end lost 5 bases, the J end lost 3 bases, and 16 bases lay between the germline ends. The CDR3 extends over 15 amino acids. CDR3 nucleotide sequence: TGTGCCAGCAGCCCCGACAGGACCCGAAAAGAGACCCAGTACTTC. Encoded protein: CASSPDRTRKETQYF. Full variable domain (rest looked up from reference TRBV7-2 and TRBJ2-5): GAGVSQSPSNKVTEKGKDVELRCDPISGHTALYWYRQSLGQGLEFLIYFQGNSAPDKSGLPSDRFSAERTGGSVSTLTIQRTQQEDSAVYLCASSPDRTRKETQYFGPGTRLLVL.

This clone was detected a few times. The chain joins TRBV4-1 to TRBJ2-7; TRBD2 matches at 9 bases. CDR3 length equals 14 residues. V lost 4 bases and J lost 2; bases outside the gene matches: 3. Per germline, CDR1 MGHRA and CDR2 YSYEKL. This chain's CDR3 is CASSLGLATYEQYF. CDR3 DNA sequence: TGCGCCAGCAGCCTTGGACTAGCGACCTACGAGCAGTACTTC.

The CDR3 sequence: CSGARDLQAGELFF. Here the CDR3 DNA reads TGCAGCGGGGCCCGGGACCTCCAGGCCGGGGAGCTGTTTTTT. The rearrangement links TRBV29-1 to TRBJ2-2, with D perhaps assigned TRBD1 or TRBD2 (5 bases each). The CDR3 length is 14 residues. V dropped 7 bases and J dropped 6 bases, with 18 bases sitting between them. Germline CDR1 is SQVTM and CDR2 is ANQGSEA.

The rearrangement joins TRBV11-3 to TRBJ2-2; D is unresolved. CDR1 and CDR2 (germline): SGHNT, YENEEA. The CDR3 loop spans 15 amino acids. V was clipped by 7 bases and J by 0 bases, with 12 bases between them. The CDR3 region has the DNA TGTGCCAGCACCAAGGCGGTCGCGAACACCGGGGAGCTGTTTTTT. Translation: CASTKAVANTGELFF.

V usage is TRBV5-1 and J usage is TRBJ1-2; weak D call: TRBD1 (5 bases). With 4 bases removed from V and 0 bases from J, the gap between germline ends came to 13 bases. Germline lookup yields CDR1 SGHRS and CDR2 YFSETQ. This CDR3 comprises 15 residues. The CDR3 DNA reads as TGCGCCAGCAGCCCCCGACAGACCACTAACTATGGCTACACCTTC. Translating gives CASSPRQTTNYGYTF.

This chain links TRBV18 with TRBJ2-7; TRBD2 matches at 7 bases. This CDR3 has 15 amino acids. Trimming removed 0 bases from V and 2 bases from J; junction bases left unmatched: 4. CDR1 and CDR2 (germline): KGHSH, LQKENI. The CDR3, as DNA: TGTGCCAGCTCACCACCCGGAGCGGGAACCTACGAGCAGTACTTC. Translation gives CASSPPGAGTYEQYF.

This clone was seen once. J is TRBJ2-7 and V is TRBV7-9; D may be TRBD1 or TRBD2 (6 bases each). Trimming removed 0 bases at V and 0 bases at J, with 12 bases between. The germline V gene encodes CDR1 SEHNR and CDR2 FQNEAQ (reference sequence). The CDR3 spans 16 residues. CDR3 region: CASSLANGGPSYEQYF. Here the CDR3 DNA reads TGTGCCAGCAGCTTAGCGAACGGGGGCCCCTCCTACGAGCAGTACTTC.

The count of this clone is one. The V gene is TRBV2, the J gene TRBJ2-1; 9 nucleotides agree with TRBD2. Germline V gene sequence: CDR1 SNHLY, CDR2 FYNNEI. The CDR3 consists of 15 residues. Losses at the gene ends were 1 base for V and 5 bases for J; bases not matched to a gene: 3. In nucleotides, the CDR3 is TGTGCCAGCAGTGAAGTAGCGGGGGCAGACAATGAGCAGTTCTTC. It translates to CASSEVAGADNEQFF.

In this sample, this clone turned up once. The genes are TRBV4-1 and TRBJ2-1; TRBD2 agrees at 7 bases. The ends lost 0 bases at V and 2 bases at J; junction bases unmatched: 7. In germline, CDR1 is MGHRA, CDR2 YSYEKL. The CDR3 length is 17 residues. CDR3 in amino acids: CASSQDRASGAYNEQFF. The CDR3 coding sequence is TGCGCCAGCAGCCAAGATCGGGCTAGCGGAGCCTACAATGAGCAGTTCTTC.

The chain combines TRBV6-5 with TRBJ2-5; D is undetermined. The CDR3 sequence is 15 residues long. Trimming removed 5 bases at V and 3 bases at J, with 16 bases between. The germline V gene encodes CDR1 MNHEY and CDR2 SVGAGI. CDR3 protein: CASSHPSGSEETQYF. CDR3 coding DNA: TGTGCCAGCAGTCACCCCTCGGGCTCAGAAGAGACCCAGTACTTC.

The rearrangement uses TRBV2 and TRBJ2-7; D might be TRBD1 (6 bases). The V gene lost 11 bases and the J gene lost 3 bases, with 11 bases spanning the gap. This CDR3 has 11 amino acids. Germline V gene sequence: CDR1 SNHLY, CDR2 FYNNEI. For the CDR3, the DNA is TGTGCCTCCAGGGGCCTCTACGAGCAGTACTTC. Amino acid sequence: CASRGLYEQYF. The whole variable domain, filled in from reference TRBV2 and TRBJ2-7, reads EPEVTQTPSHQVTQMGQEVILRCVPISNHLYFYWYRQILGQKVEFLVSFYNNEISEKSEIFDDQFSVERPDGSNFTLKIRSTKLEDSAMYFCASRGLYEQYFGPGTRLTVT.

The chain employs TRBV11-2 and TRBJ2-5, with D possibly TRBD2 on 6 matching bases. The CDR3 totals 16 residues. Trimming pared 1 base from V and 0 bases from J, leaving 12 bases between. The germline V gene has CDR1 SGHAT and CDR2 FQNNGV. CDR3 sequence: CASSLVGGTYQETQYF. DNA for the CDR3: TGTGCCAGCAGCTTAGTTGGGGGGACGTACCAAGAGACCCAGTACTTC.

The chain employs TRBV18 and TRBJ2-1; tentatively, D is TRBD2 (6 bases). CDR1 and CDR2 from the germline V gene are KGHSH and LQKENI. This CDR3 region has 14 residues. Trimming removed 0 bases at V and 6 bases at J, with 9 bases between. Written as DNA, the CDR3 is TGTGCCAGCTCACCACCTACAGCGGGCAATGAGCAGTTCTTC. Translation: CASSPPTAGNEQFF. Combining the CDR3 with reference TRBV18 and TRBJ2-1 gives the whole variable domain NAGVMQNPRHLVRRRGQEARLRCSPMKGHSHVYWYRQLPEEGLKFMVYLQKENIIDESGMPKERFSAEFPKEGPSILRIQQVVRGDSAAYFCASSPPTAGNEQFFGPGTRLTVL.

This sequence joins TRBV10-3 and TRBJ2-2, with a possible D match to TRBD1 (6 bases). The CDR3 has 17 amino acids. Trimming cost V 7 bases and J 4 bases, with 22 bases left between them. Germline V gene lookup returns CDR1 ENHRY and CDR2 SYGVKD. CDR3 sequence: CAINPPGAKVGTGELFF. The CDR3 coding sequence is TGTGCCATCAATCCCCCAGGGGCTAAGGTGGGCACCGGGGAGCTGTTTTTT.